This TCR beta chain was recorded in a study of T cell responses to AZD1222 COVID-19 vaccine. V dropped 2 bases and J dropped 1; count of bases not matched to a gene: 10. CDR3 size: 19 residues. Germline values: CDR1 MNHEY, CDR2 SMNVEV (reference sequence). The data were produced by immunoSEQ multiplex PCR, yet TCRdb's version contains in-frame clones alone and is incomplete. This sample has some 160,000 clones, with more than 85% found just once. The sample here was peripheral blood, taken on day 0 of AZD1222 vaccination. The chain is built from TRBV27 and TRBJ2-2; 10 bases are shared with TRBD2. This receptor was taken from an adult in good health. CDR3 in DNA: TGTGCCAGCAGTTTAACCCCGCGACTAGCGGGCATGAACACCGGGGAGCTGTTTTTT. Translation: CASSLTPRLAGMNTGELFF.